Listed here are 10 T cell receptor beta chains from one sample, sequenced in a study of CD8 T cells in Susac syndrome. RNA was extracted with the RNeasy kit, and a quantity of about 0.45 to 1 ug was reverse transcribed using random hexamers. TCRdb fed the immunoSEQ multiplex PCR reads into MiXCR, producing one record per CDR3 protein. There are approximately 220,000 distinct CDR3 sequences in the sample; 95% occur only once, and just over 0.08% lies in the top ten. Sequenced material: CD4+ T cells from PBMCs. The origin of the receptors is a human donor with multiple sclerosis.

This chain uses TRBV29-1 with TRBJ1-2; D gene uncertain. This CDR3 region has 12 residues. Germline V gene data show CDR1 as SQVTM and CDR2 as ANQGSEA. Trimming pared 2 bases from V and 6 bases from J, leaving 10 bases between. The DNA for the CDR3 is TGCAGCGTTGAAAGGGTCGGAGATGGCTACACCTTC. Residues: CSVERVGDGYTF.

This chain links TRBV20-1 with TRBJ2-5, with a tentative D call TRBD1 (6 bases). Germline V CDR1 and CDR2: DFQATT, SNEGSKA (reference sequence). V shed 6 bases and J shed 0 bases, with 17 bases lying between them. The CDR3 is 15 residues long. The DNA of the CDR3 is TGCAGTGCAACGAACAGGGATTGGTACCAAGAGACCCAGTACTTC. It codes for CSATNRDWYQETQYF.

The chain uses TRBV29-1 and TRBJ2-1; a possible D gene is TRBD1 (5 bases). The CDR3 covers 13 residues. Trimming removed 6 bases at V and 6 bases at J, with 15 bases between. Looked up from germline, CDR1 is SQVTM and CDR2 is ANQGSEA. Here the CDR3 DNA reads TGCAGCGTGGGGCCCCTCGGCACCAATGAGCAGTTCTTC. It specifies CSVGPLGTNEQFF.

This clonotype was detected once. The rearrangement links TRBV20-1 to TRBJ2-1, with 7 bases lining up with TRBD2. The V segment lost 6 bases and the J segment 6 bases; nucleotides outside the gene matches: 11. The CDR3 extends over 14 amino acids. Germline V CDR1 and CDR2: DFQATT, SNEGSKA (reference sequence). The CDR3 DNA sequence: TGCAGTGCCAGCGGACTAGTCTCCGGCAATGAGCAGTTCTTC. Translated, it gives CSASGLVSGNEQFF.

V and J are TRBV13 and TRBJ2-7; TRBD1 matches 8 bases. The V and J ends lost 5 bases and 6 bases, in that order; junction bases with no gene match: 9. CDR1 and CDR2 from the germline V gene are PRHDT and FYEKMQ (reference sequence). The CDR3 is made up of 14 amino acids. The CDR3: CASSLRTGRSEQYF. In DNA, the CDR3 is TGTGCCAGCAGCCTCCGGACAGGGAGATCCGAGCAGTACTTC.

This chain joins TRBV29-1 and TRBJ1-1, with 8 bases that match TRBD1. V lost 6 bases, J lost 4 bases, and 10 bases stayed unmatched. The CDR3 is 14 amino acids. Germline V gene sequence: CDR1 SQVTM, CDR2 ANQGSEA. CDR3 in amino acids: CSVATTGAATEAFF. In DNA, the CDR3 is TGCAGCGTGGCCACGACAGGGGCGGCCACTGAAGCTTTCTTT.

The J gene is TRBJ1-2, the V gene TRBV20-1; D call uncertain. CDR3 length equals 11 residues. CDR1 is DFQATT and CDR2 is SNEGSKA in the germline V gene (reference sequence). Trimming pared 6 bases from V and 5 bases from J, leaving 10 bases between. CDR3 DNA sequence: TGCAGTGCCTCCTGGGGTTATGGCTACACCTTC. It specifies CSASWGYGYTF.

The rearrangement uses TRBV5-4 and TRBJ1-6; D remains unclear. Germline V gene data show CDR1 as SGHNT and CDR2 as YYREEE (reference sequence). The V end lost 0 bases, the J end lost 7 bases, and 14 bases lay between the germline ends. This CDR3 contains 16 residues. CDR3 residues: CASSLDADTLNSPLHF. CDR3 coding DNA: TGTGCCAGCAGCTTGGATGCCGACACGCTAAATTCACCCCTCCACTTT.

The chain is built from TRBV12-3 or TRBV12-4 and TRBJ1-2; weak D call: TRBD1 (6 bases). The CDR3 sequence is 12 residues long. Trimming removed 7 bases from V and 8 bases from J, with 14 bases in between. CDR3 sequence (DNA): TGTGCCAGCACCACAGGGTCGGCGGGCTACACCTTC. This encodes CASTTGSAGYTF.

V and J are TRBV30 and TRBJ1-3; D possibly corresponds to TRBD1 (6 bases). The germline CDR1 and CDR2 sequences are GTSNPN and SVGIG (reference sequence). Trimming pared 2 bases from V and 0 bases from J, leaving 14 bases between. There are 16 residues in the CDR3. The CDR3 is CAWSLPGAHSGNTIYF. The CDR3 coding sequence is TGTGCCTGGAGTCTACCAGGGGCACACTCTGGAAACACCATATATTTT.